Sequencing of this TCR beta chain was carried out in a study of OX40 agonist ivuxolimab in advanced cancers. Findings of the study overall: Dose levels from 0.1 to 3.0 mg/kg saw CD4+ and CD8+ blood T cells expand clonally by week 6. CD8+ T cells were the subset that, on average, had more expanded clones than CD4+.

Produced via immunoSEQ multiplex PCR; TCRdb's table is partial and in-frame only. In the table there are around 79,000 clones, more than 85% of which are singletons. Remarks on this clone: What it binds is not known.

The CDR3 has 12 residues. Germline CDR1 reads SNHLY; CDR2 reads FYNNEI. The trim removed 7 bases at V and 6 bases at J, leaving 3 bases unmatched. V and J are TRBV2 and TRBJ1-2; TRBD1 agrees at 9 bases. This TCR was recovered from an adult with an advanced solid tumor such as melanoma, head and neck, liver or kidney cancer. The specimen was CD4+ or CD8+ T cells sorted from blood, collected in a trial of the OX40 agonist ivuxolimab. CDR3 amino acids: CASKDRGDGYTF. In nucleotides, the CDR3 is TGTGCCAGCAAGGACAGGGGAGATGGCTACACCTTC.